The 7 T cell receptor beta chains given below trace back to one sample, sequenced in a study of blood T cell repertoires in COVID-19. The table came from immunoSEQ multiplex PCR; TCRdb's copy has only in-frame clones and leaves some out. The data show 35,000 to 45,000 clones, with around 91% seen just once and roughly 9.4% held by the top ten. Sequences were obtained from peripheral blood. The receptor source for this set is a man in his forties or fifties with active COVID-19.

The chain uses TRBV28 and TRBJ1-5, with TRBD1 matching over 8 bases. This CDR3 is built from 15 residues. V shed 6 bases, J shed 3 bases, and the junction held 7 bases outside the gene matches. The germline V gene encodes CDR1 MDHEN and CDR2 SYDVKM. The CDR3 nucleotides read TGTGCCAGCAGCACAGGACAGGGATTCAATCAGCCCCAGCATTTT. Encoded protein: CASSTGQGFNQPQHF.

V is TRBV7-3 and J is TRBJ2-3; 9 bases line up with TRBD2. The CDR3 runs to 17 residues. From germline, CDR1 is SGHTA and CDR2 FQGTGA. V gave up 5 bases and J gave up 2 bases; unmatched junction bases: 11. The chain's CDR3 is CASSPSTGLAFTDTQYF. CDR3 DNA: TGTGCCAGCAGCCCAAGCACGGGACTAGCTTTCACAGATACGCAGTATTTT.

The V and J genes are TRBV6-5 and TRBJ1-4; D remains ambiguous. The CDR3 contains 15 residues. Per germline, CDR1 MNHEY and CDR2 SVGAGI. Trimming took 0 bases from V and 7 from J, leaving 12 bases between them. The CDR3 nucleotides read TGTGCCAGCAGTTACTCGGCCAGGCGGGGTGAAAAACTGTTTTTT. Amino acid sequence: CASSYSARRGEKLFF.

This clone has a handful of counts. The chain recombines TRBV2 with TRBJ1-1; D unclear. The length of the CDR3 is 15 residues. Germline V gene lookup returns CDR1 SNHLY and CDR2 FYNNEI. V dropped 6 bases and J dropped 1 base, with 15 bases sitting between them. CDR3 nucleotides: TGTGCCAGCAGGACCGGCGCAGGCACGAACACTGAAGCTTTCTTT. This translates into CASRTGAGTNTEAFF.

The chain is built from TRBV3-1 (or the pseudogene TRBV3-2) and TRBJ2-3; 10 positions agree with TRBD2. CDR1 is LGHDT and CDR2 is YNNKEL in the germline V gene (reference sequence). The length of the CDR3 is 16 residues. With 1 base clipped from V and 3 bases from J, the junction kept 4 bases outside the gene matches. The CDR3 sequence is CASSQVSGRRTDTQYF. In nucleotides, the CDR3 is TGTGCCAGCAGCCAAGTTAGCGGGAGGCGTACAGATACGCAGTATTTT.

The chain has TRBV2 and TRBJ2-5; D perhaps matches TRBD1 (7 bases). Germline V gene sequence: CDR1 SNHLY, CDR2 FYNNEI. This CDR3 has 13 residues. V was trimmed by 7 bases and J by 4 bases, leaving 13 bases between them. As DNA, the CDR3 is TGTGCCAGCAAAAACCAGGGGGGAGAGACCCAGTACTTC. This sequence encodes CASKNQGGETQYF.

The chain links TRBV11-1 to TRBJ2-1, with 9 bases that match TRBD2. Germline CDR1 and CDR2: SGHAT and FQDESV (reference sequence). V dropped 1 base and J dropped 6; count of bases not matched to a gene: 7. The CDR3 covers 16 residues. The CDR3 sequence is CASSLGGPSGTNEQFF. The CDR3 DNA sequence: TGTGCCAGCAGCTTAGGGGGGCCTAGCGGGACCAATGAGCAGTTCTTC.